The rows below give T cell receptor beta chains drawn from one sample of a study of T cells in Graves' hyperthyroidism and ophthalmopathy. TCRdb ran MiXCR on the multiplex PCR reads and lists one entry per CDR3 protein. The repertoire holds nearly 600,000 distinct CDR3 sequences, with 14% as singletons. Input material: blood. These receptors were obtained from a woman younger than 30 with Graves' ophthalmopathy. The CDR3 runs from the conserved cysteine through the conserved F or W. D genes are given only for firm matches. Size tells how often a clone was seen (once, few, many) or the class of an expanded clone, and some rows leave it out.

clone_size: few
v_call: TRBV6-2/TRBV6-3
d_call: .
j_call: TRBJ2-1
cdr3_nt: TGTGCCAGCAGTTACCTCGGCGGGGGCCTCTACAATGAGCAGTTCTTC
cdr3_aa: CASSYLGGGLYNEQFF

clone_size: few
v_call: TRBV27
d_call: TRBD1
j_call: TRBJ1-3
cdr3_nt: TGTGCCAGCAGATTGACAGGGGCTGGAAACACCATATATTTT
cdr3_aa: CASRLTGAGNTIYF

clone_size: many
v_call: TRBV9
d_call: TRBD2
j_call: TRBJ2-1
cdr3_nt: TGTGCCAGCAGAGACGGAGCGGGAGGCTACAATGAGCAGTTCTTC
cdr3_aa: CASRDGAGGYNEQFF

clone_size: many
v_call: TRBV7-9
d_call: TRBD2
j_call: TRBJ2-1
cdr3_nt: TGTGCCAGCAGCTTAGTCAGACCTAGCGGGAGAGGTTATGAGCAGTTCTTC
cdr3_aa: CASSLVRPSGRGYEQFF

clone_size: .
v_call: TRBV19
d_call: .
j_call: TRBJ2-5
cdr3_nt: TGTGCCAGTAGTATAGGCCAGCTGGCAGAGACCCAGTACTTC
cdr3_aa: CASSIGQLAETQYF

clone_size: many
v_call: TRBV6-1
d_call: .
j_call: TRBJ2-7
cdr3_nt: TGTGCCAGCAGTTATTCCGCCGGCTACTACGAGCAGTACTTC
cdr3_aa: CASSYSAGYYEQYF

clone_size: .
v_call: TRBV6-1
d_call: TRBD1
j_call: TRBJ1-1
cdr3_nt: TGTGCCAGCAGTACCCGGACAGGGTCTCGGTCATCTGAAGCTTTCTTT
cdr3_aa: CASSTRTGSRSSEAFF

clone_size: many
v_call: TRBV20-1
d_call: .
j_call: TRBJ2-7
cdr3_nt: TGCAGTGCTAAACAGGGCCCGAGCTCCTACGAGCAGTACTTC
cdr3_aa: CSAKQGPSSYEQYF

clone_size: few
v_call: TRBV19
d_call: .
j_call: TRBJ1-2
cdr3_nt: TGTGCCAGTAGTATCGGGCCCATTCATGTCTATGGCTACACCTTC
cdr3_aa: CASSIGPIHVYGYTF

clone_size: few
v_call: TRBV5-1
d_call: .
j_call: TRBJ1-4
cdr3_nt: TGCGCCAGCAGCTTGGGGGGCAGGGGATCCCTGAATGAAAAACTGTTTTTT
cdr3_aa: CASSLGGRGSLNEKLFF

clone_size: many
v_call: TRBV6-1
d_call: .
j_call: TRBJ1-1
cdr3_nt: TGTGCCAGCAGTGGACGGAACTCCATGAACACTGAAGCTTTCTTT
cdr3_aa: CASSGRNSMNTEAFF

clone_size: many
v_call: TRBV6-1
d_call: .
j_call: TRBJ2-1
cdr3_nt: TGTGCCAGCAGTTATGGGACCCCAATCCATGAGCAGTTCTTC
cdr3_aa: CASSYGTPIHEQFF

clone_size: .
v_call: TRBV24-1
d_call: .
j_call: TRBJ2-2
cdr3_nt: TGTGCCACCAGTGATTTCGGGGGTCCGAACACCGGGGAGCTGTTTTTT
cdr3_aa: CATSDFGGPNTGELFF

clone_size: .
v_call: TRBV7-6
d_call: TRBD1
j_call: TRBJ2-7
cdr3_nt: TGTGCCAGCAGCTTAGCGCGGTTCAGGGGGACCTTTTACGAGCAGTACTTC
cdr3_aa: CASSLARFRGTFYEQYF

clone_size: many
v_call: TRBV30
d_call: .
j_call: TRBJ1-1
cdr3_nt: TGTGCCTGGAACTCGGCGGGGGACGCTGAAGCTTTCTTT
cdr3_aa: CAWNSAGDAEAFF

clone_size: .
v_call: TRBV19
d_call: TRBD2
j_call: TRBJ2-2
cdr3_nt: TGTGCCAGTAGTATCATGGGACTAGCGGACCACACCGGGGAGCTGTTTTTT
cdr3_aa: CASSIMGLADHTGELFF

clone_size: many
v_call: TRBV7-3
d_call: TRBD2
j_call: TRBJ2-7
cdr3_nt: TGTGCCAGCAGCTTAACCCCGGGGGGACGGGACGAGCAGTACTTC
cdr3_aa: CASSLTPGGRDEQYF

clone_size: many
v_call: TRBV20-1
d_call: TRBD1
j_call: TRBJ1-6
cdr3_nt: TGCAGTGCTAGTGGGACAGGACTTTCACCCCTCCACTTT
cdr3_aa: CSASGTGLSPLHF

clone_size: many
v_call: TRBV28
d_call: .
j_call: TRBJ1-5
cdr3_nt: TGTGCCAGCAGTGCTATATCGGGCCGTTATAGCAATCAGCCCCAGCATTTT
cdr3_aa: CASSAISGRYSNQPQHF

clone_size: many
v_call: TRBV20-1
d_call: TRBD2
j_call: TRBJ2-1
cdr3_nt: TGCAGTGCTAACGGACTAGCGGGATTTAATGAGCAGTTCTTC
cdr3_aa: CSANGLAGFNEQFF

clone_size: .
v_call: TRBV7-2
d_call: TRBD2
j_call: TRBJ2-1
cdr3_nt: TGTGCCAGCAGCTTAGGGCGGGAGCGTGAGCAGTTCTTC
cdr3_aa: CASSLGREREQFF

clone_size: few
v_call: TRBV7-8
d_call: TRBD1
j_call: TRBJ1-2
cdr3_nt: TGTGCCAGCAGCACAAGGACAGGGAAGGGCTACACCTTC
cdr3_aa: CASSTRTGKGYTF

clone_size: .
v_call: TRBV6-6
d_call: .
j_call: TRBJ1-1
cdr3_nt: TGTGCCAGCAGTTACTCGACGGGCGAAGCTTTCTTT
cdr3_aa: CASSYSTGEAFF

clone_size: few
v_call: TRBV29-1
d_call: .
j_call: TRBJ2-7
cdr3_nt: TGCAGCGTCTTCACAGTGCAATCCTCCTACGAGCAGTACTTC
cdr3_aa: CSVFTVQSSYEQYF

clone_size: many
v_call: TRBV12-3/TRBV12-4
d_call: .
j_call: TRBJ1-5
cdr3_nt: TGTGCCAGCAGTTTAGTAGGGGCCAAACAGCCCCAGCATTTT
cdr3_aa: CASSLVGAKQPQHF

clone_size: many
v_call: TRBV6-1
d_call: .
j_call: TRBJ1-1
cdr3_nt: TGTGCCAGCAGTAAGCTCCAGGGAAGTTGGGAGAACACTGAAGCTTTCTTT
cdr3_aa: CASSKLQGSWENTEAFF

clone_size: many
v_call: TRBV28
d_call: .
j_call: TRBJ1-1
cdr3_nt: TGTGCCAGCAGTTTAAGATCCCGACGGGGCACTGAAGCTTTCTTT
cdr3_aa: CASSLRSRRGTEAFF

clone_size: few
v_call: TRBV30
d_call: TRBD1
j_call: TRBJ1-2
cdr3_nt: TGTGCCTGCACCAGGGGGCGTAATGGCTACACCTTC
cdr3_aa: CACTRGRNGYTF

clone_size: many
v_call: TRBV6-1
d_call: TRBD1
j_call: TRBJ2-1
cdr3_nt: TGTGCCAGCAGCTACCAGGGAAGGGGGCACAGTGAGCAGTTCTTC
cdr3_aa: CASSYQGRGHSEQFF

clone_size: .
v_call: TRBV9
d_call: TRBD2
j_call: TRBJ2-3
cdr3_nt: TGTGCCAGCAGCGCGGGGACTAGCGGGATAAGTAATACGCAGTATTTT
cdr3_aa: CASSAGTSGISNTQYF

clone_size: .
v_call: TRBV6-2/TRBV6-3
d_call: .
j_call: TRBJ1-5
cdr3_nt: TGTGCCAGCAGTTGGGGGCCACATCAGCCCCAGCATTTT
cdr3_aa: CASSWGPHQPQHF

clone_size: many
v_call: TRBV28
d_call: TRBD2
j_call: TRBJ2-3
cdr3_nt: TGTGCCAGCAGTTCCCAATGGTGGGCTAGCGGGAGGGCCTTAGATACGCAGTATTTT
cdr3_aa: CASSSQWWASGRALDTQYF

clone_size: .
v_call: TRBV7-9
d_call: TRBD1
j_call: TRBJ2-2
cdr3_nt: TGTGCCAGCGCCTTTACAGGGGGGTACACCGGGGAGCTGTTTTTT
cdr3_aa: CASAFTGGYTGELFF

clone_size: many
v_call: TRBV20-1
d_call: .
j_call: TRBJ1-1
cdr3_nt: TGCAGTGCTAGAGCTAGGACAAAAGGTGAAGCTTTCTTT
cdr3_aa: CSARARTKGEAFF

clone_size: many
v_call: TRBV29-1
d_call: .
j_call: TRBJ1-2
cdr3_nt: TGCAGCGTTGAGCGGGGGTTAGGCTACACCTTC
cdr3_aa: CSVERGLGYTF

clone_size: many
v_call: TRBV28
d_call: .
j_call: TRBJ2-1
cdr3_nt: TGTGCCAGCAGTCTTAGCCATGAGCAGTTCTTC
cdr3_aa: CASSLSHEQFF

clone_size: many
v_call: TRBV20-1
d_call: .
j_call: TRBJ1-2
cdr3_nt: TGCAGTGCTAGTCAGGGACGAAACTATGGCTACACCTTC
cdr3_aa: CSASQGRNYGYTF

clone_size: .
v_call: TRBV7-9
d_call: .
j_call: TRBJ2-3
cdr3_nt: TGTGCCAGCAGCTTAGCGCAGGGATCGCTCACAGATACGCAGTATTTT
cdr3_aa: CASSLAQGSLTDTQYF

clone_size: many
v_call: TRBV5-1
d_call: .
j_call: TRBJ2-1
cdr3_nt: TGCGCCAGCTGGGAAGCGGTTGGGAATGAGCAGTTCTTC
cdr3_aa: CASWEAVGNEQFF

clone_size: many
v_call: TRBV29-1
d_call: TRBD2
j_call: TRBJ2-3
cdr3_nt: TGCAGCGTTGTACCCGGGACTAGCGCAGATACGCAGTATTTT
cdr3_aa: CSVVPGTSADTQYF

clone_size: many
v_call: TRBV7-2
d_call: .
j_call: TRBJ2-7
cdr3_nt: TGTGCCAGCAGTAAGGGCGGGACGTCCTACGAGCAGTACTTC
cdr3_aa: CASSKGGTSYEQYF

clone_size: many
v_call: TRBV6-8
d_call: TRBD2
j_call: TRBJ2-5
cdr3_nt: TGTGCCAGCAATTACCAGCGGGAGTGGATGGAGACCCAGTACTTC
cdr3_aa: CASNYQREWMETQYF

clone_size: many
v_call: TRBV7-8
d_call: .
j_call: TRBJ2-1
cdr3_nt: TGTGCCAGCAGCCCGGAGGCAGGGGAGAATGAGCAGTTCTTC
cdr3_aa: CASSPEAGENEQFF

clone_size: .
v_call: TRBV30
d_call: .
j_call: TRBJ2-3
cdr3_nt: TGTGCCTGGAGTGCTAGCCCGGGCGGCACAGATACGCAGTATTTT
cdr3_aa: CAWSASPGGTDTQYF

clone_size: many
v_call: TRBV11-3
d_call: .
j_call: TRBJ2-1
cdr3_nt: TGTGCCAGCAGCTTAGATGGGGACTCCCTCAGCCATGAGCAGTTCTTC
cdr3_aa: CASSLDGDSLSHEQFF

clone_size: many
v_call: TRBV7-2
d_call: .
j_call: TRBJ2-7
cdr3_nt: TGTGCCAGCAGCTTAGTGGGGGAGTTGCGCGAGCAGTACTTC
cdr3_aa: CASSLVGELREQYF

clone_size: few
v_call: TRBV7-8
d_call: .
j_call: TRBJ1-6
cdr3_nt: TGTGCCAGCAGCTTAGTTTTGGTGGGGAGCTCCTATAATTCACCCCTCCACTTT
cdr3_aa: CASSLVLVGSSYNSPLHF